This T cell receptor beta chain was identified in a study of regulatory T cells in long-lasting Graves disease. Concerning this clonotype: A read error may be the cause here, since a much bigger clone is one base away.

Regarding time point: newly diagnosed GD, antithyroid drugs for less than 3 months. Preparation of the TCR library used RNA extracted from PBMCs. Germline lookup yields CDR1 SGHRS and CDR2 YFSETQ. This CDR3 has 15 residues. Construction of TCR beta libraries relied on iRepertoire HTBI primers and on Arm-PCR targeting CDR3 regions. MiXCR, applied by TCRdb to the multiplex PCR reads, yields one record per CDR3 protein. In the table there are approximately 390,000 distinct CDR3 sequences, about 16% of which are singletons. These same data were also listed under a study on T cells in Graves' hyperthyroidism and ophthalmopathy.

This TCR derives from a woman aged 18-29 years with Graves disease. The sample here was peripheral blood mononuclear cells (PBMCs), taken at new diagnosis, from a patient treated with antithyroid drugs. The V call is TRBV5-1, the J call TRBJ1-1, with D maybe TRBD1 (6 bases). The CDR3 DNA follows: TGCGCCAGCGGCTTGGAATCAGGGGCTGGGACTGAAGCTTTCTTT. Encoded protein: CASGLESGAGTEAFF.